This record covers a single TCR beta chain. Its antigen is unidentified. The data stem from a study of cytomegalovirus exposure and HLA in healthy donors. PCR amplification relied on 60 Vbeta primers (plus 13 Jbeta primers). Assay: immunoSEQ multiplex PCR; the TCRdb copy retains only in-frame clones and omits some. Among approximately 120,000 clones listed, approximately 78% were seen once. The CDR3 is 15 amino acids. Trimming removed 6 bases from V and 7 bases from J; junction bases left unmatched: 10. Germline V gene data show CDR1 as MDHEN and CDR2 as SYDVKM. Study outcomes and limitations: The CMV antigen specificity of a few CMV-associated chains was confirmed through in vitro analysis. What TCR beta sequences reportedly achieved was accurate prediction of HLA-A and HLA-B alleles in most subjects.

The sequenced sample was PBMCs. The J gene is TRBJ2-1, the V gene TRBV28; TRBD1 aligns across 9 bases. The receptor was derived from a middle-aged man in good health and CMV-seronegative. CDR3 nucleotide sequence: TGTGCCAGCAGCAACAGGGGGCGAAGTCCTAATGAGCAGTTCTTC. Translating it yields CASSNRGRSPNEQFF.